Presented here are 20 T cell receptor beta chains from one specimen sequenced in a study of identical twins. A single record per CDR3 protein comes from TCRdb applying MiXCR to the 5' RACE reads. This sample yields 1.5 million to 2 million distinct CDR3 sequences, of which about 31% are seen a single time; approximately 0.29% belongs to the top ten. Sequenced sample: cord blood. The receptors were gathered from a newborn girl in good health.

The sample holds a few counts of this clonotype. The chain combines TRBV24-1 with TRBJ2-5; D may match TRBD1 or TRBD2 (5 bases each). Germline lookup yields CDR1 KGHDR and CDR2 SFDVKD. The CDR3 covers 15 residues. V was shortened by 9 bases and J by 0 bases, with 16 bases between the two germline ends. DNA for the CDR3: TGTGCCACCGGGGCCGGGACCGAGTACCAAGAGACCCAGTACTTC. It encodes CATGAGTEYQETQYF.

The gene calls are TRBV20-1 and TRBJ2-7; 8 nucleotides line up with TRBD1. CDR3 length equals 14 residues. Germline assignment: CDR1 DFQATT and CDR2 SNEGSKA (reference sequence). The trim removed 4 bases at V and 2 bases at J, leaving 7 bases unmatched. CDR3 in DNA: TGCAGTGCTACCGACAGGGGAAAAACCTACGAGCAGTACTTC. The encoded protein is CSATDRGKTYEQYF.

This clonotype turned up a few times. The chain combines TRBV5-5 with TRBJ1-2; tentatively, D is TRBD1 (5 bases). Germline values: CDR1 SGHKS, CDR2 YYEKEE (reference sequence). V was cut by 0 bases and J by 4 bases, with 13 bases left in between. The CDR3 consists of 15 residues. DNA for the CDR3: TGTGCCAGCAGCTTGGGGCAGGGTACCCCCTATGGCTACACCTTC. Protein sequence: CASSLGQGTPYGYTF.

V gene TRBV20-1 combines with J gene TRBJ1-2; maybe TRBD1 (5 bases). This CDR3 comprises 13 residues. Trimming pared 3 bases from V and 8 bases from J, leaving 16 bases between. Germline V lookup: CDR1 DFQATT, CDR2 SNEGSKA (reference sequence). The CDR3 is CSASRGPSRGYTF. The DNA for the CDR3 is TGCAGTGCTAGCCGGGGCCCCTCCCGCGGCTACACCTTC.

The V gene is TRBV28, the J gene TRBJ2-3, with a weak D call TRBD2 (5 bases). The CDR3 runs to 17 residues. V lost 2 bases and J 5 bases, leaving 20 bases between the germline ends. Germline V gene data show CDR1 as MDHEN and CDR2 as SYDVKM. The CDR3 region is CASSLEGDGWIRDTQYF. The CDR3, as DNA: TGTGCCAGCAGTTTAGAGGGAGATGGGTGGATTAGAGATACGCAGTATTTT.

This clonotype was observed a handful of times. DNA of the CDR3: TGTGCCAGCAGTGGGACTAGCGGTCCTCCCTACAATGAGCAGTTCTTC. Amino acids: CASSGTSGPPYNEQFF. The chain recombines TRBV27 with TRBJ2-1, with 11 bases fitting TRBD2. The CDR3 contains 16 residues. V was clipped by 5 bases and J by 2 bases; unmatched bases: 5. Germline CDR1 reads MNHEY; CDR2 reads SMNVEV (reference sequence).

CDR3 sequence (DNA): TGCAGCGTTGAAGAAGGTCTAGCGGGAGGCATTCAGTACTTC. This encodes CSVEEGLAGGIQYF. The chain uses TRBV29-1 and TRBJ2-4; 11 nucleotides line up with TRBD2. V trimming: 0 bases; J trimming: 9 bases; junction bases outside the gene matches: 4. Germline assignment: CDR1 SQVTM and CDR2 ANQGSEA. There are 14 residues in the CDR3.

This clonotype was detected ten times or more. The V call is TRBV6-5, the J call TRBJ2-7; no reliable D call. The germline gives CDR1 MNHEY, CDR2 SVGAGI. The CDR3 contains 13 residues. Trimming took 0 bases from V and 3 from J, leaving 6 bases between them. The CDR3 sequence is CASSYSTNYEQYF. The CDR3 DNA sequence: TGTGCCAGCAGTTACTCGACAAACTACGAGCAGTACTTC.

This clonotype was picked up many times. The chain carries TRBV6-1 and TRBJ1-2; 9 nucleotides align to TRBD1. The CDR3 consists of 17 residues. The ends lost 5 bases at V and 5 bases at J; junction bases unmatched: 15. Germline CDR1 is MNHNS and CDR2 is SASEGT. The chain's CDR3 is CASSLTGTGRKDYGYTF. In DNA, the CDR3 is TGTGCCAGCAGTCTCACCGGGACAGGGAGAAAGGATTATGGCTACACCTTC.

The J gene is TRBJ2-2, the V gene TRBV5-1, with D possibly matching TRBD1 (5 bases). The V gene's germline CDR1 is SGHRS and CDR2 YFSETQ. This CDR3 contains 15 residues. Trimming stripped 5 bases from V and 5 bases from J, with 16 bases between. In DNA, the CDR3 is TGCGCCAGCAGTGAACAGGCGATAGGAACCGGGGAGCTGTTTTTT. It translates to CASSEQAIGTGELFF.

V is TRBV12-3 or TRBV12-4 and J is TRBJ2-5, with TRBD2 matching over 7 bases. The CDR3 totals 16 residues. J lost 2 bases, V lost 7 bases, and 13 bases had no gene match. Written as DNA, the CDR3 is TGTGCCAGCAATTCCCACCGGGACTACCCACAAGAGACCCAGTACTTC. Translated, it gives CASNSHRDYPQETQYF.

The sample holds a few counts of this clonotype. The gene calls are TRBV13 and TRBJ2-3, with 9 bases lining up with TRBD2. This CDR3 is 12 amino acids long. V lost 1 base, J lost 13 bases, and 3 bases stayed unmatched. Germline values: CDR1 PRHDT, CDR2 FYEKMQ (reference sequence). The CDR3 region has the DNA TGTGCCAGCAGCTTAGCCGGGACTAGCAAGTATTTT. Encoded protein: CASSLAGTSKYF.

The V and J genes are TRBV29-1 and TRBJ1-1; D unclear. The germline V gene encodes CDR1 SQVTM and CDR2 ANQGSEA. Trimming stripped 6 bases from V and 2 bases from J, with 10 bases between. CDR3 length: 12 amino acids. DNA of the CDR3: TGCAGCGTGCTACTACCCAACACTGAAGCTTTCTTT. It translates to CSVLLPNTEAFF.

V gene TRBV4-2 combines with J gene TRBJ2-1; TRBD1 aligns across 9 bases. V was clipped by 3 bases and J by 2 bases; unmatched bases: 5. Germline CDR1 reads LGHNA; CDR2 reads YNFKEQ. The CDR3 runs to 16 residues. The CDR3 reads CASSQEDRGPYNEQFF. Written as DNA, the CDR3 is TGTGCCAGCAGCCAGGAGGACAGGGGCCCCTACAATGAGCAGTTCTTC.

This chain joins TRBV20-1 and TRBJ2-4; 7 nucleotides agree with TRBD2. Germline CDR1 DFQATT, CDR2 SNEGSKA (reference sequence). The V segment lost 5 bases and the J segment 9 bases; nucleotides outside the gene matches: 10. The CDR3 is 13 residues long. The CDR3 sequence: CSALNAGRGIQYF. For the CDR3, the DNA is TGCAGTGCTCTTAATGCAGGGAGGGGCATTCAGTACTTC.

This chain connects TRBV20-1 to TRBJ2-1; no clear D gene. Trimming left V 4 bases short and J 8 bases short, with 6 bases between. From germline, CDR1 is DFQATT and CDR2 SNEGSKA (reference sequence). This CDR3 is built from 10 residues. CDR3 nucleotide sequence: TGCAGTGCTATGTCGTATGAGCAGTTCTTC. Translating it yields CSAMSYEQFF.

The chain is built from TRBV20-1 and TRBJ1-2, with 8 bases lining up with TRBD1. V lost 3 bases to trimming and J lost 9 bases; unmatched junction nucleotides: 15. Germline V CDR1 and CDR2: DFQATT, SNEGSKA (reference sequence). This CDR3 spans 15 amino acids. CDR3 loop: CSARSRGLVQLSYTF. The CDR3 DNA follows: TGCAGTGCTAGGTCCAGGGGGCTGGTGCAGTTGAGCTACACCTTC.

This clonotype occurred a few times. It may be a read error: a sequence one base away is much more abundant. The J gene is TRBJ2-7, the V gene TRBV28; TRBD1 aligns across 11 bases. V lost 6 bases to trimming and J lost 3 bases; unmatched junction nucleotides: 4. Germline CDR1 and CDR2: MDHEN and SYDVKM. This CDR3 region has 14 residues. The CDR3 bases are TGTGCCAGCAGGCCCGGGACAGGGGGCTACGAGCAGTACTTC. This encodes CASRPGTGGYEQYF.

The table lists this clonotype with a few counts. V usage is TRBV20-1 and J usage is TRBJ1-2; a weak D match, TRBD1 (6 bases). V was trimmed by 5 bases and J by 2 bases, leaving 18 bases between them. From germline, CDR1 is DFQATT and CDR2 SNEGSKA (reference sequence). The length of the CDR3 is 15 residues. The CDR3 protein is CSAGFGGQVNYGYTF. The CDR3 coding sequence is TGCAGTGCTGGGTTCGGGGGGCAAGTGAACTATGGCTACACCTTC.

The chain uses TRBV2 and TRBJ1-4; D is undetermined. Germline values: CDR1 SNHLY, CDR2 FYNNEI. CDR3 length: 13 residues. V was clipped by 2 bases and J by 7 bases, with 8 bases between them. DNA of the CDR3: TGTGCCAGCAGTGAACAGACTCGTGAAAAACTGTTTTTT. It encodes CASSEQTREKLFF. Combining the CDR3 with reference TRBV2 and TRBJ1-4 gives the whole variable domain EPEVTQTPSHQVTQMGQEVILRCVPISNHLYFYWYRQILGQKVEFLVSFYNNEISEKSEIFDDQFSVERPDGSNFTLKIRSTKLEDSAMYFCASSEQTREKLFFGSGTQLSVL.